This TCR beta chain was sequenced during a study of T cell responses to AZD1222 COVID-19 vaccine. This CDR3 has 15 amino acids. Looked up from germline, CDR1 is SGHRS and CDR2 is YFSETQ. Trimming removed 4 bases at V and 7 bases at J, with 15 bases between. Sequenced by immunoSEQ multiplex PCR; TCRdb stores in-frame clones only, minus some. The profile covers about 140,000 clones, with roughly 92% appearing a single time and about 5% taken by the ten largest. The source material was peripheral blood, sampled on day 0 of AZD1222 vaccination. This clonotype was obtained from an adult in good health. The V call is TRBV5-1, the J call TRBJ1-6; a possible D gene is TRBD1 (6 bases). This CDR3 reads CASSRDTQGNSPLHF. CDR3 sequence (DNA): TGCGCCAGCAGCAGGGACACTCAAGGGAATTCACCCCTCCACTTT. Variable domain in full (rest from reference TRBV5-1 and TRBJ1-6): KAGVTQTPRYLIKTRGQQVTLSCSPISGHRSVSWYQQTPGQGLQFLFEYFSETQRNKGNFPGRFSGRQFSNSRSEMNVSTLELGDSALYLCASSRDTQGNSPLHFGNGTRLTVT.